A single sample is the source of the 27 T cell receptor beta chains below, sequenced in a study of shared clonotypes between healthy human individuals. TCRdb's table, derived via immunoSEQ multiplex PCR, lists solely in-frame clones and lacks some. The repertoire holds roughly 1,500,000 clones, with around 98% as singletons. Sequencing used naive CD4+ T cells sorted from blood. The subset is: CD45RA+ positively selected. These receptors were collected from a man in his thirties or forties in good health.

J is TRBJ2-3 and V is TRBV6-1; D is uncertain. Germline lookup yields CDR1 MNHNS and CDR2 SASEGT. V gave up 7 bases and J gave up 6 bases, with 11 bases separating them. This CDR3 comprises 12 residues. In DNA form, the CDR3 reads TGTGCCAGCACAGAAACCCGGGATACGCAGTATTTT. This encodes CASTETRDTQYF.

The gene calls are TRBV10-3 and TRBJ2-1; D perhaps matches TRBD2 (6 bases). The ends were cut back, 6 bases at V and 3 bases at J, with 12 bases in the middle. This CDR3 is built from 14 residues. The germline gives CDR1 ENHRY, CDR2 SYGVKD. The CDR3 sequence is CAIREGVVYNEQFF. In DNA, the CDR3 is TGTGCCATCAGGGAGGGCGTGGTCTACAATGAGCAGTTCTTC.

The chain links TRBV6-4 to TRBJ1-2, with D hard to call. Between the trimmed V and J ends, which lost 2 bases and 5 bases, there was a span of 12 bases. CDR1 MRHNA and CDR2 SNTAGT come from the germline V gene. This CDR3 spans 14 amino acids. The DNA of the CDR3 is TGTGCCAGCAGTGACACCCCCCCGGTGTATGGCTACACCTTC. Translation: CASSDTPPVYGYTF.

The rearrangement uses TRBV5-1 and TRBJ2-3; D gene uncertain. Germline-derived CDR1 and CDR2 are SGHRS and YFSETQ. V was shortened by 0 bases and J by 0 bases, with 5 bases between the two germline ends. CDR3 length: 14 amino acids. DNA for the CDR3: TGCGCCAGCAGCTTGGTCGACAGCACAGATACGCAGTATTTT. It is translated as CASSLVDSTDTQYF.

The chain employs TRBV5-1 and TRBJ2-6; the match to TRBD1 covers 7 bases. CDR1 and CDR2 from the germline V gene are SGHRS and YFSETQ. V lost 0 bases, J lost 2 bases, and 5 bases stayed unmatched. This CDR3 contains 17 residues. Here the CDR3 DNA reads TGCGCCAGCAGCTTGGTCGCCAGGGGGACTGGGGCCAACGTCCTGACTTTC. Its protein is CASSLVARGTGANVLTF. Full variable domain (outside the CDR3, taken from reference TRBV5-1 and TRBJ2-6): KAGVTQTPRYLIKTRGQQVTLSCSPISGHRSVSWYQQTPGQGLQFLFEYFSETQRNKGNFPGRFSGRQFSNSRSEMNVSTLELGDSALYLCASSLVARGTGANVLTFGAGSRLTVL.

V and J are TRBV11-2 and TRBJ2-5; 7 nucleotides align to TRBD1. Trimming took 5 bases from V and 4 from J; bases not matched to a gene: 7. CDR1 is SGHAT, CDR2 FQNNGV, per germline. The CDR3 totals 14 residues. This CDR3 reads CASSPRSGGETQYF. CDR3 coding DNA: TGTGCCAGCAGCCCCCGGTCAGGGGGAGAGACCCAGTACTTC.

The chain carries TRBV7-2 and TRBJ2-7; 9 nucleotides line up with TRBD1. V lost 1 base and J lost 5; bases outside the gene matches: 6. This CDR3 contains 15 residues. Per the germline V gene, CDR1 is SGHTA and CDR2 is FQGNSA. CDR3 residues: CASSLGGDRAHEQYF. The CDR3 nucleotides are TGTGCCAGCAGCTTAGGTGGGGACAGGGCCCACGAGCAGTACTTC. Combining the CDR3 with reference TRBV7-2 and TRBJ2-7 gives the whole variable domain GAGVSQSPSNKVTEKGKDVELRCDPISGHTALYWYRQSLGQGLEFLIYFQGNSAPDKSGLPSDRFSAERTGGSVSTLTIQRTQQEDSAVYLCASSLGGDRAHEQYFGPGTRLTVT.

Only one count was recorded for this clone. CDR3 residues: CASSLDPVQAPQNTDTQYF. For the CDR3, the DNA is TGTGCCAGCAGCTTAGATCCGGTTCAGGCCCCTCAAAACACAGATACGCAGTATTTT. This sequence joins TRBV7-9 and TRBJ2-3; D unclear. The CDR3 contains 19 residues. The V end lost 1 base, the J end lost 2 bases, and 22 bases lay between the germline ends. Germline assignment: CDR1 SEHNR and CDR2 FQNEAQ (reference sequence).

The rearrangement joins TRBV2 to TRBJ1-4; D gene unclear. The CDR3 is made up of 15 amino acids. V was trimmed by 1 base and J by 0 bases, leaving 6 bases between them. Germline lookup yields CDR1 SNHLY and CDR2 FYNNEI. DNA for the CDR3: TGTGCCAGCAGTGAAGGGGCCACAACTAATGAAAAACTGTTTTTT. Translated: CASSEGATTNEKLFF.

The gene calls are TRBV27 and TRBJ2-3; TRBD2 matches 7 bases. The trim removed 6 bases at V and 1 base at J, leaving 4 bases unmatched. Germline loops: CDR1 MNHEY, CDR2 SMNVEV (reference sequence). CDR3 size: 14 residues. This CDR3 is CASSRLAGTDTQYF. The CDR3 DNA follows: TGTGCCAGCAGCCGACTAGCCGGCACAGATACGCAGTATTTT.

A single count supports this clone. The rearrangement uses TRBV5-1 and TRBJ2-1; 11 positions agree with TRBD2. V was clipped by 7 bases and J by 4 bases; unmatched bases: 7. Per the germline V gene, CDR1 is SGHRS and CDR2 is YFSETQ. This CDR3 region has 15 residues. CDR3 loop: CASEPLAGGYNEQFF. The DNA of the CDR3 is TGCGCCAGCGAACCCCTAGCGGGAGGATACAATGAGCAGTTCTTC.

This chain connects TRBV2 to TRBJ1-1; 7 nucleotides agree with TRBD1. The CDR3 is 15 residues long. CDR1 and CDR2 (germline): SNHLY, FYNNEI. The V segment lost 6 bases and the J segment 2 bases; nucleotides outside the gene matches: 9. CDR3 loop: CASSAVRTGNTEAFF. Written as DNA, the CDR3 is TGTGCCAGCAGCGCAGTTCGGACAGGTAACACTGAAGCTTTCTTT.

V gene TRBV7-9 combines with J gene TRBJ2-7, with 7 positions matching TRBD2. This CDR3 has 16 residues. V shed 1 base, J shed 3 bases, and the junction held 9 bases outside the gene matches. Germline CDR1 reads SEHNR; CDR2 reads FQNEAQ (reference sequence). The CDR3 is CASSLVGSGGSYEQYF. The DNA for the CDR3 is TGTGCCAGCAGCTTAGTAGGGTCGGGAGGCAGCTACGAGCAGTACTTC.

Turning to this clone: In the same sample, other DNA sequences code for this CDR3. This chain links TRBV18 with TRBJ2-5; 10 nucleotides agree with TRBD1. V lost 6 bases, J lost 4 bases, and 2 bases stayed unmatched. Looked up from germline, CDR1 is KGHSH and CDR2 is LQKENI. The CDR3 runs to 13 residues. The CDR3 region has the DNA TGTGCCAGCTCCCGGGACAGGGGAGAGACCCAGTACTTC. This encodes CASSRDRGETQYF.

The rearrangement links TRBV7-9 to TRBJ2-2; a weak D match, TRBD2 (5 bases). The CDR3 covers 17 residues. CDR1 is SEHNR, CDR2 FQNEAQ, per germline (reference sequence). V gave up 7 bases and J gave up 1 base, with 19 bases separating them. Here the CDR3 DNA reads TGTGCCAGCAACAATTTCGGAGGTCCCCGGAACACCGGGGAGCTGTTTTTT. This encodes CASNNFGGPRNTGELFF.

The chain is built from TRBV5-3 and TRBJ2-1, with D uncertain. TRBV5-3 is given ORF status, its function remaining uncertain. V was pared by 9 bases and J by 2 bases, with 18 bases between. The CDR3 length is 15 residues. The CDR3 protein is CATRPTWRPYNEQFF. The CDR3 nucleotides read TGTGCCACCCGACCGACATGGAGACCCTACAATGAGCAGTTCTTC.

As for this clone: This same CDR3 is encoded by further DNA sequences in the sample. The chain combines TRBV7-9 with TRBJ2-2, with D hard to call. The V end was cut by 6 bases, the J end by 5 bases, with 1 base between. The CDR3 extends over 10 amino acids. From germline, CDR1 is SEHNR and CDR2 FQNEAQ (reference sequence). This chain's CDR3 is CASSTGELFF. CDR3 DNA: TGTGCCAGCAGTACCGGGGAGCTGTTTTTT.

The rearrangement uses TRBV19 and TRBJ2-6; 9 nucleotides agree with TRBD1. Germline loops: CDR1 LNHDA, CDR2 SQIVND (reference sequence). V lost 5 bases, J lost 0 bases, and 2 bases stayed unmatched. This CDR3 is 16 amino acids long. The CDR3 loop is CASSGTGTSGANVLTF. CDR3 nucleotide sequence: TGTGCCAGTAGTGGGACAGGGACCTCTGGGGCCAACGTCCTGACTTTC.

This chain uses TRBV6-1 with TRBJ2-7, with 9 bases identical to TRBD2. The J segment lost 9 bases and the V segment lost 4 bases, leaving 1 base of the junction unmatched. Germline assignment: CDR1 MNHNS and CDR2 SASEGT. The CDR3 has 11 amino acids. The CDR3 nucleotides are TGTGCCAGCAGTGTGACTAGCGGGCAGTACTTC. It specifies CASSVTSGQYF.

A word on this clone: Additional DNA sequences in this sample encode the identical CDR3. This chain connects TRBV28 to TRBJ2-7; D may correspond to TRBD1 or TRBD2 (5 bases each). The CDR3 is 11 amino acids. Between the trimmed V and J ends, which lost 4 bases and 9 bases, there was a span of 10 bases. From germline, CDR1 is MDHEN and CDR2 SYDVKM. The CDR3 region is CASSSRDLQYF. CDR3 bases: TGTGCCAGCAGTTCTCGGGACCTGCAGTACTTC.

V gene TRBV28 combines with J gene TRBJ2-3; perhaps TRBD2 as D (5 bases). Germline loops: CDR1 MDHEN, CDR2 SYDVKM. CDR3 length: 13 residues. The V end was cut by 7 bases, the J end by 2 bases, with 10 bases between. CDR3 sequence: CASNLANTDTQYF. As DNA, the CDR3 is TGTGCCAGCAACTTAGCGAACACAGATACGCAGTATTTT.

This sequence joins TRBV27 and TRBJ2-1; 8 bases agree with TRBD1. Germline lookup yields CDR1 MNHEY and CDR2 SMNVEV (reference sequence). The V gene end was trimmed by 5 bases and the J gene end by 2 bases; junction bases not matched to a gene: 2. CDR3 length: 14 residues. CDR3 DNA: TGTGCCAGCAGTAGGACAGGGACCTACAATGAGCAGTTCTTC. The encoded protein is CASSRTGTYNEQFF.

This chain joins TRBV5-1 and TRBJ2-3; the D gene is possibly TRBD1 (6 bases). The germline V and J ends were trimmed by 4 bases and 0 bases, with 12 bases remaining between them. CDR3 length: 15 residues. Germline CDR1 SGHRS, CDR2 YFSETQ. This chain's CDR3 is CASSLTGFSTDTQYF. The CDR3 region has the DNA TGCGCCAGCAGCCTAACAGGGTTTAGCACAGATACGCAGTATTTT.

V and J are TRBV29-1 and TRBJ2-5; D is perhaps TRBD2 (5 bases). The CDR3 runs 14 residues. The germline V gene encodes CDR1 SQVTM and CDR2 ANQGSEA. Trimming left V 6 bases short and J 2 bases short, with 16 bases between. The CDR3 sequence is CSVVGTGLQETQYF. Written as DNA, the CDR3 is TGCAGCGTCGTTGGTACGGGGTTACAAGAGACCCAGTACTTC.

This chain links TRBV27 with TRBJ2-1; 7 bases align to TRBD2. The CDR3 has 17 residues. Germline-derived CDR1 and CDR2 are MNHEY and SMNVEV (reference sequence). J lost 2 bases, V lost 3 bases, and 10 bases had no gene match. The CDR3 is CASSFLSAGRAYNEQFF. The CDR3 region has the DNA TGTGCCAGCAGTTTTTTATCCGCAGGGAGGGCCTACAATGAGCAGTTCTTC.

The chain uses TRBV10-3 and TRBJ2-7; 7 bases are a match to TRBD1. The germline gives CDR1 ENHRY, CDR2 SYGVKD. The CDR3 is 14 residues long. The V gene end was trimmed by 4 bases and the J gene end by 3 bases; junction bases not matched to a gene: 6. CDR3 residues: CAISARQGNYEQYF. CDR3 nucleotides: TGTGCCATCAGTGCCCGACAGGGAAACTACGAGCAGTACTTC.

J is TRBJ2-1 and V is TRBV30; no firm D call. This CDR3 is 14 amino acids long. Germline CDR1 is GTSNPN and CDR2 is SVGIG (reference sequence). V was trimmed by 0 bases and J by 4 bases, leaving 10 bases between them. CDR3 sequence: CAWSVQSRYNEQFF. The CDR3 nucleotides are TGTGCCTGGAGTGTCCAGTCACGTTACAATGAGCAGTTCTTC.